This T cell receptor beta chain appears in the sequencing data of a study of cytotoxic CD8 clonotypes in ibrutinib-treated CLL. CDR3 length: 15 residues. CDR1 and CDR2 from the germline V gene are LNHNV and YYDKDF (reference sequence). V was trimmed by 2 bases and J by 4 bases, leaving 13 bases between them. Study-level findings and limits: Having risen at ibrutinib response, clonality had fallen back toward baseline by progression.

In regard to this clone: The antigen is undetermined.

Libraries were prepared by immunoSEQ multiplex PCR; TCRdb keeps only in-frame clonotypes and omits some of them. In the table there are 20,000 or so clones, less than 80% of which are singletons. V and J are TRBV15 and TRBJ2-3, with a possible D match to TRBD2 (6 bases). This sequence originates from a human donor with chronic lymphocytic leukemia. The sequences come from PBMCs, collected before ibrutinib treatment. The DNA for the CDR3 is TGTGCCACCAGCAGAAATCGGGAGCGGGCAGATACGCAGTATTTT. It is translated as CATSRNRERADTQYF.